This TCR beta chain was documented in a study of shared clonotypes between healthy human individuals. Profiling relied on immunoSEQ multiplex PCR, and the TCRdb table lists in-frame clones only, not all of them. The sample carries roughly 650,000 clones, 97% recorded once. V gave up 6 bases and J gave up 6 bases; unmatched junction bases: 10. The CDR3 totals 16 residues. Germline values: CDR1 LNHDA, CDR2 SQIVND (reference sequence). The sequence derives from a woman aged 30 to 39 in good health. The J gene is TRBJ1-5, the V gene TRBV19; 11 bases agree with TRBD1. The sequencing sample was made of naive CD4+ T cells sorted from blood. The sample's subset: CD45RA+ positively selected. CDR3 amino acids: CASREDRGRGFQPQHF. The CDR3 DNA reads TGTGCCAGTAGAGAGGACAGGGGGCGAGGGTTTCAGCCCCAGCATTTT. Supplemented by reference TRBV19 and TRBJ1-5, the full variable domain reads DGGITQSPKYLFRKEGQNVTLSCEQNLNHDAMYWYRQDPGQGLRLIYYSQIVNDFQKGDIAEGYSVSREKKESFPLTVTSAQKNPTAFYLCASREDRGRGFQPQHFGDGTRLSIL.